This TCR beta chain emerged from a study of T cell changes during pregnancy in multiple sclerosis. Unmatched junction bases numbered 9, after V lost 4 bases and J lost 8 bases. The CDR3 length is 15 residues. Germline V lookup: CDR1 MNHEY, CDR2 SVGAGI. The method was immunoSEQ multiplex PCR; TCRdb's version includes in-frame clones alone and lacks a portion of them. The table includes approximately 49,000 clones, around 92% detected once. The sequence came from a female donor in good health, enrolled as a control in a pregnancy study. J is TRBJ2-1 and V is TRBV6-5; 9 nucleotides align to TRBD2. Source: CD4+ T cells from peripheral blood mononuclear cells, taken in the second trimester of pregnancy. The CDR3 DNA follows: TGTGCCAGCAGTTTCCAAGGCGGGAGGGGAGATGAGCAGTTCTTC. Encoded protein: CASSFQGGRGDEQFF.